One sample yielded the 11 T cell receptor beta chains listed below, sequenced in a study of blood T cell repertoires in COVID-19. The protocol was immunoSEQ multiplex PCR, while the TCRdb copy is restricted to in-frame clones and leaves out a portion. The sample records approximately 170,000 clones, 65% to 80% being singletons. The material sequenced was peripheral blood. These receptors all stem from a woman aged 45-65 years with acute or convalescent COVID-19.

CDR3 in DNA: TGTGCCACCTCCGGACTAGCGGGAGGGCCGGATACGCAGTATTTT. It is translated as CATSGLAGGPDTQYF. The chain is built from TRBV25-1 and TRBJ2-3; 15 nucleotides line up with TRBD2. CDR1 MGHDK and CDR2 SYGVNS come from the germline V gene. The CDR3 covers 15 residues. J gave up 6 bases and V 10 bases, and 8 bases lay outside the gene matches.

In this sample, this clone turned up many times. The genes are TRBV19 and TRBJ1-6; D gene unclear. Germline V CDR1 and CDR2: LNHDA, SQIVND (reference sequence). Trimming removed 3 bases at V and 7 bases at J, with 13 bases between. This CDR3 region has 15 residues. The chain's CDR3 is CASSIGRGGNSPLHF. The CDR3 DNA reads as TGTGCCAGTAGTATTGGCCGGGGAGGGAATTCACCCCTCCACTTT.

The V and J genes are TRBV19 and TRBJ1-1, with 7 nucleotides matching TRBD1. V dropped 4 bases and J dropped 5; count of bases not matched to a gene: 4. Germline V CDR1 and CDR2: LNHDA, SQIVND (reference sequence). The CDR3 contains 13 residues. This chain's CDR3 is CASSRQGGTEAFF. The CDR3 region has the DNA TGTGCCAGTAGTAGACAGGGTGGTACTGAAGCTTTCTTT.

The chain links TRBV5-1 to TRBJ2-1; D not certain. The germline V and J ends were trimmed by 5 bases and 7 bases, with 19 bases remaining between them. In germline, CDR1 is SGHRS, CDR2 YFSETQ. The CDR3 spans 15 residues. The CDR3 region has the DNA TGCGCCAGCAGTCTTGGTGGCTCCTTCCAAAATGAGCAGTTCTTC. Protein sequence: CASSLGGSFQNEQFF.

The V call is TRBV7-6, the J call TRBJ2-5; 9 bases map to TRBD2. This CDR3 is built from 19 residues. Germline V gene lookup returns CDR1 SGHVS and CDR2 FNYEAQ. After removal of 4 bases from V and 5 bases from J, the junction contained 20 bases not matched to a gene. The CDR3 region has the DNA TGTGCCAGCAGCTCCCGGGGGCCAACTAGCGGGCAACATGGGGAGACCCAGTACTTC. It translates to CASSSRGPTSGQHGETQYF.

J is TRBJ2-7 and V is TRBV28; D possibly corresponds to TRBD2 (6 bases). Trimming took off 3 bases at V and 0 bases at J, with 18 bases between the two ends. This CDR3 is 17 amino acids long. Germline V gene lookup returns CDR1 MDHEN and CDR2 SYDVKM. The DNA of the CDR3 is TGTGCCAGCAGTTTGGGTTCCGGGGGACGTAGCTCCTACGAGCAGTACTTC. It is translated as CASSLGSGGRSSYEQYF.

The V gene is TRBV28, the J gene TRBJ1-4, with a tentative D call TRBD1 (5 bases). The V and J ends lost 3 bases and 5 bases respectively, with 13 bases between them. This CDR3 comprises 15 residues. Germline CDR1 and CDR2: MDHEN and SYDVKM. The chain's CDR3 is CASSFSGTRNEKLFF. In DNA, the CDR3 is TGTGCCAGCAGTTTTTCAGGGACTAGAAATGAAAAACTGTTTTTT.

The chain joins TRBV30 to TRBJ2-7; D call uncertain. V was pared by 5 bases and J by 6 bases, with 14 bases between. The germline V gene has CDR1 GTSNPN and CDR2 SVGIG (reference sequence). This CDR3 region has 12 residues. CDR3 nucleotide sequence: TGTGCCTGGGGACCCCTGGAGCGCGAGCAGTACTTC. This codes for CAWGPLEREQYF.

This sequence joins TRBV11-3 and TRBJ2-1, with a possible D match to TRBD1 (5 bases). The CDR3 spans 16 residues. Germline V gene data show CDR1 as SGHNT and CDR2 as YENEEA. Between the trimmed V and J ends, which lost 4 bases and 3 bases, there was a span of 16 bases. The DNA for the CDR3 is TGTGCCAGCAGCTCCAAGGTGACAGCCCTCTACAATGAGCAGTTCTTC. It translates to CASSSKVTALYNEQFF.

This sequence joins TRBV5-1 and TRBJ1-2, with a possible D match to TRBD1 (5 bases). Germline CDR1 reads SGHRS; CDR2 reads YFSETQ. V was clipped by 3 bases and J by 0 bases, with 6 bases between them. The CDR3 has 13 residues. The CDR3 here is CASSSTANYGYTF. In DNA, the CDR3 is TGCGCCAGCAGCTCGACAGCTAACTATGGCTACACCTTC.

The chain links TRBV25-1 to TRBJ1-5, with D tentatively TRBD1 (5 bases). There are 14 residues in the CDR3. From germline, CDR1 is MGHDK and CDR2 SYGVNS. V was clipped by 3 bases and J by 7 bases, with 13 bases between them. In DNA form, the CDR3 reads TGTGCCAGCAGTGATTTTTCAGGGCGGCAGCCCCAGCATTTT. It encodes CASSDFSGRQPQHF.